This T cell receptor beta chain was found in a study of T cells after yellow fever vaccination. Findings of the study overall: Abundant clonotypes from the bulk population could contaminate FACS-sorted repertoires. When the response was secondary, it was weaker but reached its peak faster, day 5 versus 15. Boosting was followed by the reappearance of most primary-vaccination clones (around 95% CD4, 85% to 90% CD8).

Synthesis of TCR cDNA relied on 5'RACE template switching, which attached a universal primer site and UMIs. MiXCR, run by TCRdb on the 5' RACE reads, gives a single entry per CDR3 protein. The top ten clones hold approximately 31% of a sample with about 75,000 distinct CDR3 sequences, around 7.1% of them seen once. This clonotype was seen many times. Its antigen remains unidentified. Germline assignment: CDR1 MGHRA and CDR2 YSYEKL. V lost 4 bases, J lost 3 bases, and 21 bases lay in between. The CDR3 is 17 residues long. The sample here was CD8+ T cells sorted from PBMCs, taken 9 to 11 days after the first yellow fever vaccination. The genes are TRBV4-1 and TRBJ2-5, with a weak D call TRBD2 (6 bases). This receptor was identified in a young man who received the YFV17D yellow fever vaccine. The CDR3 nucleotides are TGCGCCAGCAGCCCCCTACCGTGGCGGGGTTATAAAGAGACCCAGTACTTC. The encoded protein is CASSPLPWRGYKETQYF.